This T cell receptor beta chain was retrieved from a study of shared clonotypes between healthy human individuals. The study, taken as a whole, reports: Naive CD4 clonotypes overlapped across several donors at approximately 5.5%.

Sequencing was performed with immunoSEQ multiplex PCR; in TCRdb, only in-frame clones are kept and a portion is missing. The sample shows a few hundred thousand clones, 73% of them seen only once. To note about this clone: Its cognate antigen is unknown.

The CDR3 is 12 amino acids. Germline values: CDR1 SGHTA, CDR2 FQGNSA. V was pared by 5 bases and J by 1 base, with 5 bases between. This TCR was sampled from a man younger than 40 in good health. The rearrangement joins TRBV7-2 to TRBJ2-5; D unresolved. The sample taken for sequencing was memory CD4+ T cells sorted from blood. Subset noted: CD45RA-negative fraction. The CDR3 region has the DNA TGTGCCAGCAGCCCAGTCCAAGAGACCCAGTACTTC. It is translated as CASSPVQETQYF.